The 28 T cell receptor beta chains given below trace back to one sample, sequenced in a study of T cells in Graves' hyperthyroidism and ophthalmopathy. Amplification of TCR beta CDR3 regions was performed using RNA transcripts as template. The HTBI primer set drove a first-round RT-PCR of the TCR CDR3. TCRdb re-called the multiplex PCR reads with MiXCR, one entry per CDR3 protein. The sample records around 370,000 distinct CDR3 sequences, less than 20% being singletons. The sequenced material came from blood. These receptors were obtained from a man younger than 35 with Graves' ophthalmopathy.

This clonotype was observed at least ten times. The V gene is TRBV12-3 or TRBV12-4, the J gene TRBJ2-1; D possibly corresponds to TRBD2 (6 bases). Trimming shortened V by 3 bases and J by 4 bases, and 10 bases separated the two germline ends. The CDR3 consists of 14 residues. The CDR3 here is CASSFVGTYNEQFF. The CDR3 bases are TGTGCCAGCAGTTTCGTCGGGACTTACAATGAGCAGTTCTTC.

The count of this clonotype is one. V usage is TRBV12-3 or TRBV12-4 and J usage is TRBJ2-7; 14 bases are a match to TRBD2. V trimming: 5 bases; J trimming: 3 bases; junction bases outside the gene matches: 6. This CDR3 is built from 16 residues. As DNA, the CDR3 is TGTGCCAGCAGTGGAGGGACTAGCGGGGGACGCTACGAGCAGTACTTC. Encoded protein: CASSGGTSGGRYEQYF.

This clonotype was recorded many times. The chain joins TRBV3-1 to TRBJ1-4; D remains unclear. In germline, CDR1 is LGHDT, CDR2 YNNKEL (reference sequence). The CDR3 sequence is 15 residues long. The V gene lost 0 bases and the J gene lost 5 bases, with 10 bases spanning the gap. Here the CDR3 reads CASSQDLSRNEKLFF. The DNA of the CDR3 is TGTGCCAGCAGCCAAGATCTATCCCGGAATGAAAAACTGTTTTTT.

This clonotype came up many times. V usage is TRBV15 and J usage is TRBJ1-2, with D maybe TRBD1 (6 bases). The V end lost 4 bases, the J end lost 1 base, and 22 bases lay between the germline ends. CDR3 size: 18 residues. Germline V gene lookup returns CDR1 LNHNV and CDR2 YYDKDF (reference sequence). The CDR3 region has the DNA TGTGCCACCAGCATTACGGTGGGGGGGGACACCCTTAACTATGGCTACACCTTC. Its translation is CATSITVGGDTLNYGYTF.

This clonotype was counted ten times or more. The CDR3 sequence: CASSFGGLAWEGGHEQYF. The CDR3 bases are TGTGCCAGCAGTTTTGGGGGACTAGCGTGGGAGGGGGGCCACGAGCAGTACTTC. The genes are TRBV12-3 or TRBV12-4 and TRBJ2-7; 10 bases fit TRBD2. This CDR3 has 18 residues. The V and J ends lost 3 bases and 5 bases, in that order; junction bases with no gene match: 16.

This clonotype was recorded at least ten times. The chain couples TRBV24-1 to TRBJ2-1; a possible D gene is TRBD2 (7 bases). The CDR3 sequence is 15 residues long. V was shortened by 4 bases and J by 4 bases, with 13 bases between the two germline ends. Germline V gene data show CDR1 as KGHDR and CDR2 as SFDVKD. The CDR3: CATSDPGGRYNEQFF. The CDR3, as DNA: TGTGCCACCAGTGACCCGGGGGGCAGATACAATGAGCAGTTCTTC.

Ten or more counts support this clonotype. CDR3 DNA sequence: TGTGCCAGCAGCTGTGATCACCCGGGACATAAAAGCTACGAGCAGTACTTC. It encodes CASSCDHPGHKSYEQYF. The chain combines TRBV7-4 with TRBJ2-7, with a possible D match to TRBD1 (6 bases). The CDR3 runs 17 residues. The germline V gene encodes CDR1 SGHVT and CDR2 SQSDAQ. V lost 4 bases and J lost 3, with 22 bases in between.

This clonotype has at least ten counts. The chain uses TRBV7-2 and TRBJ1-1; D gene unclear. CDR3 size: 17 residues. V lost 2 bases and J lost 1, with 17 bases in between. Germline values: CDR1 SGHTA, CDR2 FQGNSA. CDR3 residues: CASSLLWVATSNTEAFF. The CDR3 nucleotides are TGTGCCAGCAGCTTACTTTGGGTTGCCACTTCGAACACTGAAGCTTTCTTT.

This clonotype was seen at least ten times. J is TRBJ1-2 and V is TRBV18; 8 positions match TRBD1. This CDR3 contains 11 residues. The junction had 2 bases not matched to a gene; V was cut back by 6 bases and J by 8 bases. Germline values: CDR1 KGHSH, CDR2 LQKENI. CDR3 sequence: CASSRTGGYTF. The CDR3 nucleotides read TGTGCCAGCTCGCGGACAGGGGGCTACACCTTC.

The chain couples TRBV27 to TRBJ2-4; D may correspond to TRBD1 or TRBD2 (6 bases each). From germline, CDR1 is MNHEY and CDR2 SMNVEV (reference sequence). The CDR3 totals 18 residues. V was trimmed by 2 bases and J by 0 bases, leaving 17 bases between them. CDR3 nucleotide sequence: TGTGCCAGCAGTTTACAGCCACCGGGGGCCTTAGCCAAAAACATTCAGTACTTC. The encoded protein is CASSLQPPGALAKNIQYF.

Only a few counts were recorded for this clonotype. The J gene is TRBJ1-1, the V gene TRBV25-1; no clear D gene. The germline V and J ends were trimmed by 3 bases and 4 bases, with 15 bases remaining between them. Germline CDR1 and CDR2: MGHDK and SYGVNS. The CDR3 spans 15 residues. CDR3: CASSDQGPGGTEAFF. The DNA of the CDR3 is TGTGCCAGCAGTGATCAAGGACCCGGAGGCACTGAAGCTTTCTTT.

This clonotype was detected a few times. V is TRBV5-8 and J is TRBJ2-7; 10 nucleotides agree with TRBD1. Germline V gene lookup returns CDR1 SGHTS and CDR2 YDEGEE. Unmatched junction bases numbered 10, after V lost 4 bases and J lost 6 bases. This CDR3 spans 15 amino acids. The CDR3 is CASSPRLRTGGEQYF. In DNA, the CDR3 is TGTGCCAGCAGCCCTCGTCTCAGGACAGGGGGCGAGCAGTACTTC.

This chain uses TRBV5-1 with TRBJ2-7, with D tentatively TRBD1 (6 bases). CDR1 is SGHRS and CDR2 is YFSETQ in the germline V gene. This CDR3 has 15 residues. With 0 bases removed from V and 1 base from J, the gap between germline ends came to 11 bases. CDR3 residues: CASSLELGASYEQYF. CDR3 nucleotide sequence: TGCGCCAGCAGCTTGGAGTTGGGGGCGTCCTACGAGCAGTACTTC.

This clonotype was seen repeatedly, ten times or more. V and J are TRBV11-2 and TRBJ1-1; D is unresolved. V gave up 5 bases and J gave up 1 base, with 5 bases separating them. Per germline, CDR1 SGHAT and CDR2 FQNNGV. The CDR3 runs to 12 residues. CDR3 sequence (DNA): TGTGCCAGCAGCCCGGCGAACACTGAAGCTTTCTTT. It codes for CASSPANTEAFF.

The rearrangement uses TRBV18 and TRBJ2-2, with no clear D. The CDR3 length is 15 residues. Trimming pared 4 bases from V and 0 bases from J, leaving 9 bases between. Germline CDR1 is KGHSH and CDR2 is LQKENI. CDR3 in DNA: TGTGCCAGCTCACGCTCGAAGGCGAACACCGGGGAGCTGTTTTTT. Protein sequence: CASSRSKANTGELFF.

This clonotype appeared many times. V and J are TRBV6-2 or TRBV6-3 and TRBJ1-1, with 8 bases that match TRBD1. CDR1 and CDR2 (germline): MNHEY, SVGEGT. This CDR3 has 15 residues. V was pared by 1 base and J by 7 bases, with 8 bases of the junction left unmatched. The CDR3 is CASSYWQGASGEAFF. DNA for the CDR3: TGTGCCAGCAGTTACTGGCAGGGGGCGAGTGGTGAAGCTTTCTTT.

This clonotype appeared many times. The chain carries TRBV6-1 and TRBJ2-7, with TRBD2 matching 12 bases. From germline, CDR1 is MNHNS and CDR2 SASEGT. V lost 4 bases to trimming and J lost 0 bases; unmatched junction nucleotides: 7. The CDR3 contains 17 residues. The CDR3 sequence is CASSGQTSGGLSYEQYF. CDR3 nucleotide sequence: TGTGCCAGCAGTGGACAGACTAGCGGGGGCCTCTCCTACGAGCAGTACTTC.

V gene TRBV6-5 combines with J gene TRBJ1-6, with TRBD1 matching 11 bases. Losses at the gene ends were 1 base for V and 8 bases for J; bases not matched to a gene: 1. This CDR3 comprises 15 residues. Germline CDR1 MNHEY, CDR2 SVGAGI. CDR3 DNA sequence: TGTGCCAGCAGTTACTTGGACAGGGGGCATTCACCCCTCCACTTT. Translated: CASSYLDRGHSPLHF.

This clonotype was observed at least ten times. This chain connects TRBV6-1 to TRBJ1-4; 9 bases match TRBD1. This CDR3 comprises 15 residues. With V trimmed by 6 bases and J by 9 bases, 11 bases remained unmatched. Germline lookup yields CDR1 MNHNS and CDR2 SASEGT. CDR3 loop: CASRAGQGNVKKLFF. The CDR3 nucleotides read TGTGCCAGCAGAGCCGGACAGGGGAATGTAAAAAAACTGTTTTTT.

In its sample, this clonotype was seen a few times. CDR3 in amino acids: CASSDSGTQFF. The DNA of the CDR3 is TGTGCCAGCAGTGATTCCGGGACCCAGTTCTTC. The chain has TRBV6-1 and TRBJ2-5; D possibly matches TRBD1 or TRBD2 (5 bases each). The end of the DNA fits TRBJ2-1 better, so the J call may be wrong. CDR1 is MNHNS, CDR2 SASEGT, per germline. This CDR3 comprises 11 residues.

This clonotype was counted at least ten times. The chain links TRBV10-3 to TRBJ1-1; D might be TRBD1 (5 bases). Between the trimmed V and J ends, which lost 6 bases and 0 bases, there was a span of 20 bases. Germline V gives CDR1 ENHRY, CDR2 SYGVKD. This CDR3 is 17 amino acids long. DNA of the CDR3: TGTGCCATCAGGAGGGGAAAAACAACGGCGATGAACACTGAAGCTTTCTTT. This gives the protein CAIRRGKTTAMNTEAFF.

The chain is built from TRBV5-1 and TRBJ2-5; D is undetermined. V shed 4 bases and J shed 0 bases, with 10 bases lying between them. CDR1 and CDR2 (germline): SGHRS, YFSETQ. The CDR3 is 14 residues long. As DNA, the CDR3 is TGCGCCAGCAGCCTAGGAACCAACCAAGAGACCCAGTACTTC. It yields the protein CASSLGTNQETQYF.

This clonotype was seen repeatedly, ten times or more. This sequence joins TRBV20-1 and TRBJ2-7; D gene unclear. This CDR3 has 13 residues. With 0 bases removed from V and 3 bases from J, the gap between germline ends came to 9 bases. Germline V gene lookup returns CDR1 DFQATT and CDR2 SNEGSKA (reference sequence). The CDR3 is CSARDGDHYEQYF. The CDR3 nucleotides are TGCAGTGCTAGAGATGGCGACCACTACGAGCAGTACTTC.

This clonotype came up many times. This chain joins TRBV5-1 and TRBJ2-5; D unclear. The CDR3 consists of 13 residues. Trimming stripped 0 bases from V and 0 bases from J, with 3 bases between. Germline CDR1 is SGHRS and CDR2 is YFSETQ. The CDR3 DNA sequence: TGCGCCAGCAGCTTGGACCACCAAGAGACCCAGTACTTC. Its translation: CASSLDHQETQYF.

This chain's CDR3 is CASSPPGMSTGELFF. The CDR3 DNA reads as TGTGCCAGCAGCCCCCCAGGGATGAGCACCGGGGAGCTGTTTTTT. J is TRBJ2-2 and V is TRBV3-1; perhaps TRBD1 as D (5 bases). Trimming removed 4 bases at V and 4 bases at J, with 13 bases between. CDR3 length equals 15 residues. Germline CDR1 and CDR2: LGHDT and YNNKEL (reference sequence).

About this clonotype itself: A much larger clonotype is one base distant, so this may be a read error. This chain links TRBV6-5 with TRBJ1-1; D may be TRBD1 (5 bases). CDR3 size: 14 residues. Germline V gene sequence: CDR1 MNHEY, CDR2 SVGAGI. The CDR3 sequence is CASRYLGGNTKAFF. CDR3 DNA: TGTGCCAGCAGATACCTGGGGGGGAACACTAAAGCTTTCTTT.

The CDR3 is CASSRPGTSKNIQYF. The CDR3, as DNA: TGTGCCAGCAGTCGCCCCGGGACTAGTAAAAACATTCAGTACTTC. The J gene is TRBJ2-4, the V gene TRBV28; 8 bases align to TRBD2. V lost 5 bases and J lost 4; bases outside the gene matches: 7. This CDR3 spans 15 amino acids. The germline CDR1 and CDR2 sequences are MDHEN and SYDVKM.

This clonotype was seen ten or more times. V is TRBV5-1 and J is TRBJ1-2; 11 bases are a match to TRBD1. V was pared by 4 bases and J by 8 bases, with 7 bases of the junction left unmatched. CDR3 size: 14 residues. CDR1 and CDR2 from the germline V gene are SGHRS and YFSETQ. CDR3 DNA: TGCGCCAGCAGCCCTGGACAGGGGGCGGCGGGCTACACCTTC. It yields the protein CASSPGQGAAGYTF.